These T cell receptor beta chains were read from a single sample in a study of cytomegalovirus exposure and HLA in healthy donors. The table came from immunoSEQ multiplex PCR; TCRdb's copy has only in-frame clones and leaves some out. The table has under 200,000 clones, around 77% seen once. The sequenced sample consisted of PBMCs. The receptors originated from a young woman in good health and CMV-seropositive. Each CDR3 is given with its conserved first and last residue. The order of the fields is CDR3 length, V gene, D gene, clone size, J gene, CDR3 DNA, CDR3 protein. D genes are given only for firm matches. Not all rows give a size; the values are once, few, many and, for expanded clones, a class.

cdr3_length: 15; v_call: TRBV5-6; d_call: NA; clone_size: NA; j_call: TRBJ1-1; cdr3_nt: TGTGCCAGCAGCTCCTCGGACAGAAGGAACACTGAAGCTTTCTTT; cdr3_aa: CASSSSDRRNTEAFF
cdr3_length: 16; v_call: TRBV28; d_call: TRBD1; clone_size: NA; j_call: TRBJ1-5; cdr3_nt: TGTGCCAGCAGTTCCAACAGGGGATGGAGCAATCAGCCCCAGCATTTT; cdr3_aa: CASSSNRGWSNQPQHF
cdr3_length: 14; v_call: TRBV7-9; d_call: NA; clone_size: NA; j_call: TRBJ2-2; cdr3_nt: TGTGCCAGCAGCTTGCACGGCGGGGCCGGGGAGCTGTTTTTT; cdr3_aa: CASSLHGGAGELFF
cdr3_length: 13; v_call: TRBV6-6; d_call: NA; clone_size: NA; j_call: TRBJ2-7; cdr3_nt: TGTGCCAGCAGTTGGACATCCACCTACGAGCAGTACTTC; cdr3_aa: CASSWTSTYEQYF
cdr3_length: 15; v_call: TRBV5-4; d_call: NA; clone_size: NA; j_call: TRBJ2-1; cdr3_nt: TGTGCCAGCAGCTTAGAGGGAGTTCCCTACAATGAGCAGTTCTTC; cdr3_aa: CASSLEGVPYNEQFF
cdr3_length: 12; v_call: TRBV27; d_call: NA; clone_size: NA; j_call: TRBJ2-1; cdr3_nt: TGTGCCAGCAGCGGAGATTACAATGAGCAGTTCTTC; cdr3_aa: CASSGDYNEQFF
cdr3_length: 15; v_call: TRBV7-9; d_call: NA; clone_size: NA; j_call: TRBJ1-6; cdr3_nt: TGTGCCAGCAGCTTAGTGTTAGGGAGCGGTTCACCCCTCCACTTT; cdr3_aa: CASSLVLGSGSPLHF
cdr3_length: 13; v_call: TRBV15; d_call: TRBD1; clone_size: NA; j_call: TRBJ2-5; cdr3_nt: TGTGCCACCAGCGGGACAGGGCGAGAGACCCAGTACTTC; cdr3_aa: CATSGTGRETQYF
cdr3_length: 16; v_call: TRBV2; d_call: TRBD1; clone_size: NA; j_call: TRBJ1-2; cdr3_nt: TGTGCCAGCAGTGAATATAGGGGCAGGGGGCGATTGGGCTACACCTTC; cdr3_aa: CASSEYRGRGRLGYTF
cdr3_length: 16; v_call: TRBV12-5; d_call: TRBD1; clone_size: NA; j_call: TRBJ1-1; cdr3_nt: TGTGCTAGTGGTTTGCCGGGACAGGGGGCGCAAGATGGAGCTTTCTTT; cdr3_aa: CASGLPGQGAQDGAFF
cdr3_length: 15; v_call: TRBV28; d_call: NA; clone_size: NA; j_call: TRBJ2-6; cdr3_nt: TGTGCCAGCAGTTTTGAGCACTCTGGGGCCAACGTCCTGACTTTC; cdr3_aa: CASSFEHSGANVLTF
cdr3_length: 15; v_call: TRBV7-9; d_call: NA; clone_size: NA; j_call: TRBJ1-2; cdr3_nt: TGTGCCAGCAGCTTCGAGGGAGTAGCCCGGGGTGGCTACACCTTC; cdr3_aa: CASSFEGVARGGYTF
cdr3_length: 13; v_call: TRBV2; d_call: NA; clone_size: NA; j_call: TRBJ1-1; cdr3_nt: TGTGCCAGCAGGTGGAGGACGGTCACTGAAGCTTTCTTT; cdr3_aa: CASRWRTVTEAFF
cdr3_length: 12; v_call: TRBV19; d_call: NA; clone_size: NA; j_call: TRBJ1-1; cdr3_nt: TGTGCCACCTCGAGGGCGGGCACTGAAGCTTTCTTT; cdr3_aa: CATSRAGTEAFF
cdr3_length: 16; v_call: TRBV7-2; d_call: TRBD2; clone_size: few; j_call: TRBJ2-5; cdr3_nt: TGTGCCAGCAGCTACCTTGGACTAGCTCAGAGGGAGACCCAGTACTTC; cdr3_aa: CASSYLGLAQRETQYF
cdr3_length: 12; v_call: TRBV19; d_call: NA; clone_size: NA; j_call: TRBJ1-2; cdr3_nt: TGTGCCAGTCGGCGGGGGGAGGATGGCTACACCTTC; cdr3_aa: CASRRGEDGYTF
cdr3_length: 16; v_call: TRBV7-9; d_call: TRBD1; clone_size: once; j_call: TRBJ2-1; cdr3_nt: TGTTCCAGCAGCTTAATGGGACAGGGGGCGGAAGATGAGCAGTTCTTC; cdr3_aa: CSSSLMGQGAEDEQFF
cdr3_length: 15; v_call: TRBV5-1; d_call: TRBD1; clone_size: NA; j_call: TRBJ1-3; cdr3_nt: TGCGCCAGCAGCGGGGACAGGGAGAACGGAAACACCATATATTTT; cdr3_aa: CASSGDRENGNTIYF